The sequence of this T cell receptor beta chain was determined in a study of T cell responses to AZD1222 COVID-19 vaccine. Points from the study as a whole: Seropositive status at baseline applied to only 5 to 7 AZD1222 recipients. The study reported that nearly half of spike-specific TCRs target unmutated variant regions.

The method was immunoSEQ multiplex PCR; TCRdb's version includes in-frame clones alone and lacks a portion of them. The sample consists of 200,000 or so clones, 80% to 90% of them appearing once. Per germline, CDR1 SGDLS and CDR2 YYNGEE. Between the trimmed V and J ends, which lost 4 bases and 3 bases, there was a span of 13 bases. CDR3 length: 15 residues. Remarks on this clone: Its antigen is as yet unknown.

The sample was peripheral blood, taken on day 0 of MenACWY control vaccination. This chain connects TRBV9 to TRBJ1-4; tentative D call: TRBD1 (5 bases). The clonotype originates from an adult in good health. This CDR3 reads CASSKLGAPNEKLFF. The CDR3 DNA is TGTGCCAGCAGCAAACTCGGGGCTCCTAATGAAAAACTGTTTTTT.